These 13 T cell receptor beta chains were sequenced from one sample in a study of T cell repertoires in cytomegalovirus infection. TCRdb re-analysed the reads in MiXCR, keeping a single row per CDR3 protein. The sample records under 300,000 distinct CDR3 sequences, around an eighth being singletons. The sequencing input was PBMCs. The source of these receptors is a human donor in good health (CMV status not recorded). Some clones in this sample may be carry-over from other donors' samples.

The chain is built from TRBV28 and TRBJ1-1, with a tentative D call TRBD1 (6 bases). The V end lost 2 bases, the J end lost 9 bases, and 10 bases lay between the germline ends. The germline gives CDR1 MDHEN, CDR2 SYDVKM. The CDR3 covers 12 residues. CDR3 sequence: CASSLGTGKAFF. CDR3 nucleotides: TGTGCCAGCAGTTTAGGTACAGGGAAAGCTTTCTTT.

The table lists this clonotype with many counts. The chain carries TRBV6-1 and TRBJ2-2; D might be TRBD2 (5 bases). Trimming pared 6 bases from V and 0 bases from J, leaving 8 bases between. Germline CDR1 is MNHNS and CDR2 is SASEGT. The CDR3 consists of 14 residues. CDR3: CASSRLSNTGELFF. The CDR3 DNA is TGTGCCAGCAGCCGACTATCGAACACCGGGGAGCTGTTTTTT.

Only a few counts were recorded for this clonotype. The rearrangement links TRBV2 to TRBJ1-1; no firm D call. The V gene's germline CDR1 is SNHLY and CDR2 FYNNEI. Trimming took off 7 bases at V and 4 bases at J, with 16 bases between the two ends. The CDR3 is made up of 14 amino acids. The CDR3 DNA reads as TGTGCCAGCACCCGAGGGAGTGGCGGCACTGAAGCTTTCTTT. Translating it yields CASTRGSGGTEAFF.

The V gene is TRBV2, the J gene TRBJ1-1; no reliable D call. The germline V gene has CDR1 SNHLY and CDR2 FYNNEI. The CDR3 covers 11 residues. Trimming removed 11 bases from V and 3 bases from J, with 10 bases in between. This CDR3 reads CADEGDTEAFF. The CDR3 DNA reads as TGTGCCGACGAGGGAGACACTGAAGCTTTCTTT.

Regarding this clonotype: A much bigger clone sits one base away, suggesting this may be a read error. Since no conserved phenylalanine or tryptophan closes the CDR3, a read error is the likely cause. The rearrangement joins TRBV12-3 or TRBV12-4 to TRBJ1-5, with D perhaps matching TRBD1 (6 bases). The CDR3 covers 18 residues. Trimming removed 2 bases from V and 0 bases from J, with 17 bases in between. The CDR3 DNA follows: TGTGCCAGCAGTTTAAAAGAAGGGGGACGGTTTAGCAATCAGCCCCAGCATCTT. It translates to CASSLKEGGRFSNQPQHL.

The rearrangement links TRBV18 to TRBJ1-2, with D unclear. CDR3 length: 14 amino acids. Trimming took off 5 bases at V and 2 bases at J, with 12 bases between the two ends. Germline CDR1 KGHSH, CDR2 LQKENI. CDR3: CASSANQENYGYTF. As DNA, the CDR3 is TGTGCCAGCTCAGCCAACCAGGAGAACTATGGCTACACCTTC.

At least ten counts were recorded for this clonotype. The V call is TRBV5-4, the J call TRBJ1-1, with D perhaps TRBD1 (5 bases). CDR3 size: 14 residues. Germline V CDR1 and CDR2: SGHNT, YYREEE (reference sequence). The V gene lost 5 bases and the J gene lost 0 bases, with 11 bases spanning the gap. The CDR3 region is CASRRQLVNTEAFF. CDR3 nucleotides: TGTGCCAGCAGGCGACAGCTGGTGAACACTGAAGCTTTCTTT.

The gene calls are TRBV5-1 and TRBJ1-2; TRBD1 agrees at 8 bases. The CDR3 is 15 amino acids. CDR1 SGHRS and CDR2 YFSETQ come from the germline V gene. The J segment lost 4 bases and the V segment lost 3 bases, leaving 8 bases of the junction unmatched. CDR3 nucleotides: TGCGCCAGCAGCTCAGGACAGGGAGACGGCTATGGCTACACCTTC. Translation: CASSSGQGDGYGYTF. Full variable domain (missing parts from reference TRBV5-1 and TRBJ1-2): KAGVTQTPRYLIKTRGQQVTLSCSPISGHRSVSWYQQTPGQGLQFLFEYFSETQRNKGNFPGRFSGRQFSNSRSEMNVSTLELGDSALYLCASSSGQGDGYGYTFGSGTRLTVV.

This clonotype has more than one count but fewer than ten. The genes are TRBV20-1 and TRBJ2-4; D is unresolved. The germline V gene encodes CDR1 DFQATT and CDR2 SNEGSKA (reference sequence). This CDR3 has 14 amino acids. V lost 3 bases, J lost 0 bases, and 9 bases lay in between. CDR3 DNA: TGCAGTGCTAGCGGTAGCATAGCCAAAAACATTCAGTACTTC. This sequence encodes CSASGSIAKNIQYF.

This clonotype has ten or more counts. The chain combines TRBV7-6 with TRBJ2-3, with TRBD2 identical over 8 bases. Per the germline V gene, CDR1 is SGHVS and CDR2 is FNYEAQ. The length of the CDR3 is 16 residues. The V gene end was trimmed by 2 bases and the J gene end by 6 bases; junction bases not matched to a gene: 10. In DNA form, the CDR3 reads TGTGCCAGCAGCTTATGGGCTAGCGGGTCTGGGGATACGCAGTATTTT. Encoded protein: CASSLWASGSGDTQYF.

J is TRBJ2-7 and V is TRBV29-1, with 7 bases lining up with TRBD2. Germline assignment: CDR1 SQVTM and CDR2 ANQGSEA. The CDR3 sequence is 13 residues long. The V segment lost 3 bases and the J segment 2 bases; nucleotides outside the gene matches: 4. The CDR3 region has the DNA TGCAGCGTTGATGTAGCGGGTGCCTACGAGCAGTACTTC. Translated, it gives CSVDVAGAYEQYF.

This clonotype was recorded many times. V usage is TRBV7-2 and J usage is TRBJ2-3; D is unresolved. The CDR3 runs 13 residues. CDR1 SGHTA and CDR2 FQGNSA come from the germline V gene. Trimming removed 5 bases at V and 0 bases at J, with 6 bases between. The CDR3 loop is CASSLPSTDTQYF. The CDR3 nucleotides read TGTGCCAGCAGCCTGCCAAGCACAGATACGCAGTATTTT.

This clonotype was recorded at least ten times. The rearrangement links TRBV9 to TRBJ2-2; 7 nucleotides agree with TRBD1. Germline CDR1 SGDLS, CDR2 YYNGEE. Unmatched junction bases numbered 2, after V lost 0 bases and J lost 0 bases. This CDR3 region has 16 residues. This chain's CDR3 is CASSVGDSPNTGELFF. DNA of the CDR3: TGTGCCAGCAGCGTAGGGGACAGCCCGAACACCGGGGAGCTGTTTTTT.